This T cell receptor (beta chain) comes out of a study of blood T cell repertoires in COVID-19. Overall study: Sources were T cells, B-cell-depleted T cells, or PBMCs; the material itself was cDNA or gDNA.

Germline values: CDR1 MNHEY, CDR2 SMNVEV (reference sequence). Trimming cost V 9 bases and J 3 bases; bases outside gene matches: 1. The CDR3 covers 14 residues. Original handling: How many nucleated cells were present was estimated from reference gene primer amplification. Assay: immunoSEQ multiplex PCR; the TCRdb copy retains only in-frame clones and omits some. The D gene and trimming were derived from the DNA, and the V and J assignments and clone size from that table. The table lists 80,000 to 100,000 clones, approximately 86% of them singletons. Sequenced material: peripheral blood. The TCR sequence derives from a woman older than 75 with acute or convalescent COVID-19. The chain carries TRBV27 and TRBJ2-1; 14 bases agree with TRBD2. The CDR3 DNA sequence: TGTGCCAGTGGACTAGCGGGGGGCTACAATGAGCAGTTCTTC. Translating gives CASGLAGGYNEQFF.